Only a few counts were recorded for the clone carrying this T cell receptor (beta chain). Its antigen remains unidentified. These data belong to a study of T cells in Graves' hyperthyroidism and ophthalmopathy. Study results and limitations: Most expanded thyroid clonotypes above 0.001 recurred in blood.

There were TCR beta CDR3 regions amplified from RNA transcripts. Initially, a first-round RT-PCR of the TCR CDR3 employed the HTBI primer set. TCRdb redid the calling of the multiplex PCR reads with MiXCR, one entry per CDR3 protein. Of hundreds of thousands of distinct CDR3 sequences listed, roughly a fifth were seen once; the top ten hold about two fifths. The sequence came from a man aged 45 to 65 with Graves' ophthalmopathy. Sequenced material: blood.

In DNA form, the CDR3 reads TGTGCCAGCAGGCCGGGACAGGGAGTTTCTTTCTTT. It encodes CASRPGQGVSFF. The genes are TRBV6-1 and TRBJ1-1; 9 bases match TRBD1. Germline V gene sequence: CDR1 MNHNS, CDR2 SASEGT. The trim removed 6 bases at V and 12 bases at J, leaving 8 bases unmatched. The CDR3 totals 12 residues.